This is a list of T cell receptor beta chains from one sample in a study of blood T cell repertoires in COVID-19. Using immunoSEQ multiplex PCR, the repertoire was profiled, and TCRdb retains in-frame clones only, with some absent. The repertoire holds about 470,000 clones, with approximately 90% as singletons. Sequences were obtained from PBMCs or T cells enriched from blood (not recorded which). These receptors were collected from a woman under 30 who had recovered from COVID-19. The CDR3 runs from the conserved cysteine through the conserved F or W. The order of the fields is CDR3 protein, J gene, V gene.

CDR3: CAITRTGGDTGELFF; J: TRBJ2-2; V: TRBV10-3
CDR3: CAWSHGTGLYGYTF; J: TRBJ1-2; V: TRBV30
CDR3: CAWSGGVWNTEAFF; J: TRBJ1-1; V: TRBV30
CDR3: CASKQGAEYGYTF; J: TRBJ1-2; V: TRBV28
CDR3: CASSAGWGRRVEQFF; J: TRBJ2-1; V: TRBV25-1
CDR3: CASSLREARWGYEQYF; J: TRBJ2-7; V: TRBV11-1
CDR3: CASSPGPGNTGELFF; J: TRBJ2-2; V: TRBV11-1
CDR3: CASSPTLTGGGYNEQFF; J: TRBJ2-1; V: TRBV18
CDR3: CASRVTAGNTIYF; J: TRBJ1-3; V: TRBV12-3/TRBV12-4
CDR3: CAWSVGTGRNEQFF; J: TRBJ2-1; V: TRBV30
CDR3: CASSPGRGSGGDEQFF; J: TRBJ2-1; V: TRBV5-1
CDR3: CASLLGEGHLGGYTF; J: TRBJ1-2; V: TRBV6-5
CDR3: CASSSGAFYYGYTF; J: TRBJ1-2; V: TRBV5-5
CDR3: CASSSVGGETQYF; J: TRBJ2-5; V: TRBV5-1
CDR3: CASIKPGQGLNRAFF; J: TRBJ1-1; V: TRBV6-4
CDR3: CASRTPSPWSDYGYTF; J: TRBJ1-2; V: TRBV28
CDR3: CASSEIGDRQPQHF; J: TRBJ1-5; V: TRBV2
CDR3: CASTGGGAQDTQYF; J: TRBJ2-3; V: TRBV4-2
CDR3: CASSQDQVSPLHF; J: TRBJ1-6; V: TRBV4-2
CDR3: CASSPTGNNSPLHF; J: TRBJ1-6; V: TRBV6-5
CDR3: CASSLAGGVAFF; J: TRBJ1-1; V: TRBV11-2
CDR3: CASSPWENSPLHF; J: TRBJ1-6; V: TRBV27
CDR3: CASSFPSRETQYF; J: TRBJ2-5; V: TRBV7-2
CDR3: CASSSQGTYEQYF; J: TRBJ2-7; V: TRBV19
CDR3: CASSLRDRDDEQFF; J: TRBJ2-1; V: TRBV19
CDR3: CASSLRAGKDTEAFF; J: TRBJ1-1; V: TRBV5-1
CDR3: CASSRDSSNQPQHF; J: TRBJ1-5; V: TRBV3-1/TRBV3-2
CDR3: CAIRSGQGEEKGYTF; J: TRBJ1-2; V: TRBV10-3
CDR3: CASSIGGGSGELFF; J: TRBJ2-2; V: TRBV19
CDR3: CASSTGQGNTIYF; J: TRBJ1-3; V: TRBV2
CDR3: CASSPLQGAEGNQPQHF; J: TRBJ1-5; V: TRBV19
CDR3: CASSLEYNEQFF; J: TRBJ2-1; V: TRBV6-5
CDR3: CASTDRTGALGYTF; J: TRBJ1-2; V: TRBV6-5
CDR3: CATSLAGSGDTQYF; J: TRBJ2-3; V: TRBV2
CDR3: CASSLPASGTEAFF; J: TRBJ1-1; V: TRBV7-9
CDR3: CASSFGTSGGSTGELFF; J: TRBJ2-2; V: TRBV5-4
CDR3: CASSLNWAVFNTEAFF; J: TRBJ1-1; V: TRBV5-5
CDR3: CASSLVIETQYF; J: TRBJ2-5; V: TRBV7-9
CDR3: CSVEGGPDAPQDEQYF; J: TRBJ2-7; V: TRBV29-1
CDR3: CASSQVQGARRGYTF; J: TRBJ1-2; V: TRBV4-1
CDR3: CAWTGSSGNTIYF; J: TRBJ1-3; V: TRBV30
CDR3: CASSQDRQQAGGRTDTQYF; J: TRBJ2-3; V: TRBV4-2
CDR3: CATSPPGQGVTGELFF; J: TRBJ2-2; V: TRBV24-1
CDR3: CASSARGSVGYTF; J: TRBJ1-2; V: TRBV19
CDR3: CASSQGAMSSGNTIYF; J: TRBJ1-3; V: TRBV4-1
CDR3: CASSIYISGDFANTGELFF; J: TRBJ2-2; V: TRBV19
CDR3: CASSVSLNQPQHF; J: TRBJ1-5; V: TRBV27
CDR3: CASRSTGEVGYTF; J: TRBJ1-2; V: TRBV11-1
CDR3: CASSLNGPKRGNTEAFF; J: TRBJ1-1; V: TRBV5-1
CDR3: CASSSDIINTIYF; J: TRBJ1-3; V: TRBV5-1
CDR3: CASSRDRGTEAFF; J: TRBJ1-1; V: TRBV5-1
CDR3: CSARGHGELFF; J: TRBJ2-2; V: TRBV20-1
CDR3: CASSQIRGTEAFF; J: TRBJ1-1; V: TRBV3-1/TRBV3-2
CDR3: CAWRASTDTQYF; J: TRBJ2-3; V: TRBV30
CDR3: CASSQGWAGAQYGYTF; J: TRBJ1-2; V: TRBV4-2